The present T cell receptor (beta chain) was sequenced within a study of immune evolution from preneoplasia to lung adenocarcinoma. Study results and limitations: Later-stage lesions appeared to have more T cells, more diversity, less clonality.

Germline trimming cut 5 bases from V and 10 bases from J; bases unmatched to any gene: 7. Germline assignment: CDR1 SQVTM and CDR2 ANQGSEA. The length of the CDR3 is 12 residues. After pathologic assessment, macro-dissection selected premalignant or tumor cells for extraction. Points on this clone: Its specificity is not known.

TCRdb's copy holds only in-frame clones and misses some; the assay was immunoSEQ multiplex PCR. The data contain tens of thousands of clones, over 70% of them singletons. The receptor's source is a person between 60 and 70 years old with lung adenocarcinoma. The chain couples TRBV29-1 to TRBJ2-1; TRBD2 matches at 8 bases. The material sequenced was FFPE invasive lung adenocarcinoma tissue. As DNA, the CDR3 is TGCAGCGTTATTTTAGCGGGACACGAGCAGTTCTTC. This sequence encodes CSVILAGHEQFF.